Presented here are 32 T cell receptor beta chains from one specimen sequenced in a study of T-cell memory formation after mild COVID-19. A single record per CDR3 protein comes from TCRdb applying MiXCR to the 5' RACE reads. Of about 420,000 distinct CDR3 sequences listed, less than 25% are singletons. Sequencing used PBMCs or a T cell subset sorted from them (not recorded which). Receptors were obtained from an adult woman who had mild COVID-19 (a few samples of this study predate the infection). Cell type and time point are not known.

This chain connects TRBV12-3 or TRBV12-4 to TRBJ2-2; D gene ambiguous. Trimming took 4 bases from V and 1 from J, leaving 10 bases between them. This CDR3 region has 15 residues. The CDR3: CASSSGQVNTGELFF. The CDR3 region has the DNA TGTGCCAGCAGTTCGGGTCAGGTGAACACCGGGGAGCTGTTTTTT.

The gene calls are TRBV11-3 and TRBJ2-5; D is perhaps TRBD2 (6 bases). This CDR3 is built from 15 residues. Germline loops: CDR1 SGHNT, CDR2 YENEEA. Trimming left V 1 base short and J 2 bases short, with 11 bases between. CDR3 protein: CASSLVPGEQETQYF. The CDR3 DNA is TGTGCCAGCAGCTTAGTCCCGGGAGAACAAGAGACCCAGTACTTC. Drawing the rest from reference TRBV11-3 and TRBJ2-5, the complete variable domain is EAGVVQSPRYKIIEKKQPVAFWCNPISGHNTLYWYLQNLGQGPELLIRYENEEAVDDSQLPKDRFSAERLKGVDSTLKIQPAELGDSAVYLCASSLVPGEQETQYFGPGTRLLVL.

This chain connects TRBV12-3 or TRBV12-4 to TRBJ1-1, with TRBD1 identical over 7 bases. J gave up 1 base and V 8 bases, and 4 bases lay outside the gene matches. The CDR3 sequence is 13 residues long. CDR3 sequence: CASLRTGNTEAFF. The CDR3 DNA follows: TGTGCCAGCCTGAGGACAGGGAACACTGAAGCTTTCTTT.

The chain joins TRBV29-1 to TRBJ2-7, with TRBD1 identical over 9 bases. In germline, CDR1 is SQVTM, CDR2 ANQGSEA. This CDR3 is built from 14 residues. The junction had 6 bases not matched to a gene; V was cut back by 3 bases and J by 3 bases. The CDR3 region has the DNA TGCAGCGTTGACATGGGACAGGGAAACTACGAGCAGTACTTC. This encodes CSVDMGQGNYEQYF.

This clonotype showed up many times. In nucleotides, the CDR3 is TGTGCCAGCAGCTTAGAAAGGGGCTATGGCTACACCTTC. Its protein is CASSLERGYGYTF. The gene calls are TRBV7-9 and TRBJ1-2; TRBD1 is a possible D gene (5 bases). V was pared by 1 base and J by 4 bases, with 7 bases between. CDR3 length equals 13 residues. Germline V gives CDR1 SEHNR, CDR2 FQNEAQ (reference sequence).

A few counts support this clonotype. The rearrangement joins TRBV10-3 to TRBJ2-7; D uncertain. This CDR3 contains 18 residues. From germline, CDR1 is ENHRY and CDR2 SYGVKD. With 0 bases removed from V and 0 bases from J, the gap between germline ends came to 18 bases. CDR3 in DNA: TGTGCCATCAGTGAGTCGTCAGCGCCATGGACCTCCTCCTACGAGCAGTACTTC. Amino acid sequence: CAISESSAPWTSSYEQYF.

The rearrangement uses TRBV24-1 and TRBJ1-1; D gene uncertain. CDR1 and CDR2 from the germline V gene are KGHDR and SFDVKD. CDR3 length: 11 amino acids. V was pared by 4 bases and J by 8 bases, with 7 bases between. The DNA for the CDR3 is TGTGCCACCAGTGACCTTAGAGAAGCTTTCTTT. This encodes CATSDLREAFF.

This sequence joins TRBV15 and TRBJ1-5; D uncertain. CDR3 size: 15 residues. The V gene's germline CDR1 is LNHNV and CDR2 YYDKDF (reference sequence). The germline V and J ends were trimmed by 1 base and 2 bases, with 9 bases remaining between them. The CDR3 here is CATSRVYSGNQPQHF. CDR3 sequence (DNA): TGTGCCACCAGCAGAGTTTACAGCGGCAATCAGCCCCAGCATTTT.

The genes are TRBV7-2 and TRBJ2-5, with D perhaps TRBD1 (5 bases). Germline V gives CDR1 SGHTA, CDR2 FQGNSA. V lost 0 bases to trimming and J lost 4 bases, with 6 bases between them. CDR3 length equals 13 residues. CDR3 region: CASSLARAETQYF. Written as DNA, the CDR3 is TGTGCCAGCAGCTTAGCCAGGGCAGAGACCCAGTACTTC.

The chain combines TRBV27 with TRBJ2-4; 8 bases are shared with TRBD2. From germline, CDR1 is MNHEY and CDR2 SMNVEV (reference sequence). The V gene end was trimmed by 2 bases and the J gene end by 3 bases; junction bases not matched to a gene: 6. This CDR3 is built from 16 residues. The CDR3 loop reads CASSLGRGGGKNIQYF. CDR3 DNA: TGTGCCAGCAGTTTAGGACGGGGGGGCGGCAAAAACATTCAGTACTTC.

J is TRBJ2-5 and V is TRBV19, with 12 bases lining up with TRBD2. Germline CDR1 is LNHDA and CDR2 is SQIVND (reference sequence). The CDR3 runs to 16 residues. Unmatched junction bases numbered 6, after V lost 2 bases and J lost 5 bases. The CDR3 loop is CASSIRTSGMTETQYF. CDR3 nucleotide sequence: TGTGCCAGTAGTATAAGGACTAGCGGGATGACGGAGACCCAGTACTTC.

This clonotype was seen a single time. The DNA of the CDR3 is TGTGCCAGCAGTCCGGGATTGACAGGGCCGTCACCCCTCCACTTT. This encodes CASSPGLTGPSPLHF. The J gene is TRBJ1-6, the V gene TRBV12-3 or TRBV12-4; 7 bases line up with TRBD1. CDR3 size: 15 residues. The ends lost 5 bases at V and 10 bases at J; junction bases unmatched: 11.

This clonotype showed up just a few times. The chain links TRBV4-1 to TRBJ2-7; TRBD2 is a possible D gene (5 bases). Trimming removed 0 bases from V and 2 bases from J, with 20 bases in between. CDR1 and CDR2 (germline): MGHRA, YSYEKL. This CDR3 has 18 residues. The CDR3 loop is CASSQDPPRALATYEQYF. The CDR3 nucleotides are TGCGCCAGCAGCCAAGACCCTCCTCGAGCGCTAGCCACCTACGAGCAGTACTTC.

The chain joins TRBV4-3 to TRBJ1-2; no definite D call. The CDR3 is 14 amino acids. V was pared by 3 bases and J by 4 bases, with 12 bases between. Germline CDR1 and CDR2: LGHNA and YSLEER. DNA of the CDR3: TGCGCCAGCAGCCAGTCAAGGGCTAGCTATGGCTACACCTTC. This codes for CASSQSRASYGYTF.

The J gene is TRBJ2-6, the V gene TRBV7-2; D is unresolved. Per the germline V gene, CDR1 is SGHTA and CDR2 is FQGNSA. The CDR3 runs to 17 residues. The V end was cut by 5 bases, the J end by 0 bases, with 14 bases between. Here the CDR3 reads CASSDDLEFSGANVLTF. In DNA form, the CDR3 reads TGTGCCAGCAGCGACGACCTAGAATTCTCTGGGGCCAACGTCCTGACTTTC.

CDR3 nucleotide sequence: TGTGCCATCAGTGAGATGGGCAATCAGCCCCAGCATTTT. This gives the protein CAISEMGNQPQHF. The chain is built from TRBV10-3 and TRBJ1-5; D not certain. CDR1 ENHRY and CDR2 SYGVKD come from the germline V gene. The CDR3 spans 13 residues. Trimming removed 2 bases from V and 2 bases from J, with 4 bases in between.

This CDR3 reads CASSYFVVSNQPQHF. The CDR3 region has the DNA TGTGCCAGCAGTTACTTTGTAGTTAGCAATCAGCCCCAGCATTTT. The chain joins TRBV6-2 or TRBV6-3 to TRBJ1-5, with D unresolved. Germline V gene lookup returns CDR1 MNHEY and CDR2 SVGEGT. Between the trimmed V and J ends, which lost 1 base and 0 bases, there was a span of 7 bases. There are 15 residues in the CDR3.

V is TRBV12-3 or TRBV12-4 and J is TRBJ2-5, with D perhaps matching TRBD1 (6 bases). The CDR3 is 13 amino acids. Deletions cut 3 bases from V and 8 bases from J, with 13 bases between. The CDR3 coding sequence is TGTGCCAGCAGTTTGGTTGGCAGGGGAACCCAGTACTTC. It yields the protein CASSLVGRGTQYF.

The chain employs TRBV4-1 and TRBJ2-1, with D perhaps matching TRBD2 (6 bases). V was clipped by 3 bases and J by 6 bases, with 15 bases between them. This CDR3 region has 15 residues. Germline V CDR1 and CDR2: MGHRA, YSYEKL. The CDR3 region has the DNA TGCGCCAGCAGCCAGGGGGACTCAAAGACCAATGAGCAGTTCTTC. Amino acid sequence: CASSQGDSKTNEQFF.

As DNA, the CDR3 is TGTGCCAGCAGCCCCTCCGGGACTAGCGGGGTAAAACAGTTCTTC. It encodes CASSPSGTSGVKQFF. This rearrangement joins TRBV7-9 to TRBJ2-1; 13 bases align to TRBD2. V was pared by 5 bases and J by 13 bases, with 11 bases of the junction left unmatched. Germline V gene lookup returns CDR1 SEHNR and CDR2 FQNEAQ (reference sequence). This CDR3 has 15 amino acids.

The rearrangement links TRBV6-5 to TRBJ1-5; 8 bases align to TRBD1. CDR3 length: 15 residues. Germline values: CDR1 MNHEY, CDR2 SVGAGI. The V and J ends lost 0 bases and 2 bases, in that order; junction bases with no gene match: 0. The CDR3 sequence: CASSYSQGGNQPQHF. CDR3 nucleotide sequence: TGTGCCAGCAGTTACTCACAGGGGGGCAATCAGCCCCAGCATTTT.

This clonotype was seen more than once but under ten times. V and J are TRBV3-1 and TRBJ2-3, with D hard to call. Germline V gene lookup returns CDR1 LGHDT and CDR2 YNNKEL (reference sequence). Trimming stripped 0 bases from V and 4 bases from J, with 5 bases between. The CDR3 runs to 13 residues. The CDR3: CASSQEVADTQYF. As DNA, the CDR3 is TGTGCCAGCAGCCAAGAAGTTGCAGATACGCAGTATTTT.

This clonotype was detected a few times. The chain uses TRBV7-9 and TRBJ2-3; maybe TRBD2 (5 bases). Germline-derived CDR1 and CDR2 are SEHNR and FQNEAQ (reference sequence). V was trimmed by 2 bases and J by 2 bases, leaving 8 bases between them. The CDR3 loop spans 14 amino acids. The DNA for the CDR3 is TGTGCCAGCAGCTTATTGGGAGCCACAGATACGCAGTATTTT. This codes for CASSLLGATDTQYF.

The chain combines TRBV18 with TRBJ2-7, with D unresolved. CDR3 size: 13 residues. The V and J ends lost 0 bases and 5 bases respectively, with 8 bases between them. Germline values: CDR1 KGHSH, CDR2 LQKENI. The CDR3 region is CASSPPVKDEQYF. The CDR3 nucleotides are TGTGCCAGCTCACCACCGGTAAAAGACGAGCAGTACTTC.

The genes are TRBV5-1 and TRBJ1-3; 7 bases fit TRBD1. Germline V gene sequence: CDR1 SGHRS, CDR2 YFSETQ. After removal of 5 bases from V and 2 bases from J, the junction contained 10 bases not matched to a gene. There are 16 residues in the CDR3. CDR3 in DNA: TGCGCCAGCAGTCAATCTCTGGGACAGCCTGGAAACACCATATATTTT. Protein: CASSQSLGQPGNTIYF.

The rearrangement uses TRBV29-1 and TRBJ2-3, with 8 bases lining up with TRBD1. Germline V gene sequence: CDR1 SQVTM, CDR2 ANQGSEA. V dropped 4 bases and J dropped 0; count of bases not matched to a gene: 3. The CDR3 is 14 amino acids. In DNA form, the CDR3 reads TGCAGCGTTGCACAGGGGGTTAGCACAGATACGCAGTATTTT. It codes for CSVAQGVSTDTQYF.

This chain joins TRBV12-3 or TRBV12-4 and TRBJ2-1, with D perhaps TRBD1 or TRBD2 (6 bases each). The CDR3 extends over 17 amino acids. Deletions cut 6 bases from V and 6 bases from J, with 24 bases between. This CDR3 is CASSPSLSRGDFNEQFF. The CDR3 DNA is TGTGCCAGCAGCCCCTCCTTGTCGAGGGGGGACTTCAATGAGCAGTTCTTC.

V usage is TRBV11-2 and J usage is TRBJ1-1; possible D gene TRBD1, 5 bases. Germline V gene data show CDR1 as SGHAT and CDR2 as FQNNGV. V lost 4 bases to trimming and J lost 3 bases, with 18 bases between them. The CDR3 sequence is 16 residues long. The CDR3 nucleotides are TGTGCCAGCAGCTATCCCCAGGGAGGGGTCGACACTGAAGCTTTCTTT. Translated: CASSYPQGGVDTEAFF.

The CDR3 nucleotides read TGCGCCAGCAGCTCCTACTTACAGGGTCTCGAGCAGTTCTTC. Protein product: CASSSYLQGLEQFF. The V and J genes are TRBV5-1 and TRBJ2-1, with a tentative D call TRBD1 (6 bases). Looked up from germline, CDR1 is SGHRS and CDR2 is YFSETQ. Trimming pared 3 bases from V and 10 bases from J, leaving 17 bases between. The CDR3 has 14 residues.

The chain combines TRBV7-3 with TRBJ1-2, with D possibly TRBD1 on 6 matching bases. Trimming stripped 4 bases from V and 4 bases from J, with 10 bases between. Germline-derived CDR1 and CDR2 are SGHTA and FQGTGA. This CDR3 region has 13 residues. The CDR3 DNA sequence: TGTGCCAGCAGCTCCACAGGGCCCTATGGCTACACCTTC. Protein product: CASSSTGPYGYTF.

A single count supports this clonotype. This sequence joins TRBV29-1 and TRBJ2-7; maybe TRBD2 (6 bases). Germline V CDR1 and CDR2: SQVTM, ANQGSEA. V lost 0 bases and J lost 6, with 12 bases in between. CDR3 length: 13 amino acids. The DNA of the CDR3 is TGCAGCGTTGAAGATTCGCAGGGAGGCGAGCAGTACTTC. Protein: CSVEDSQGGEQYF.

The rearrangement joins TRBV5-1 to TRBJ1-2, with 7 bases aligning to TRBD1. The CDR3 has 16 amino acids. CDR1 and CDR2 from the germline V gene are SGHRS and YFSETQ. V shed 0 bases, J shed 7 bases, and the junction held 12 bases outside the gene matches. The chain's CDR3 is CASSLGVSTGRFGYTF. The CDR3 nucleotides are TGCGCCAGCAGCTTGGGGGTGTCGACAGGGAGGTTTGGCTACACCTTC.